These T cell receptor beta chains were read from a single sample in a study of blood T cell repertoires in COVID-19. The data were produced by immunoSEQ multiplex PCR, yet TCRdb's version contains in-frame clones alone and is incomplete. The table has roughly 230,000 clones, less than 90% seen once. Sequenced sample: peripheral blood. Receptors originate from a man aged 65 to 85 with acute or convalescent COVID-19. Both conserved end residues are part of each CDR3. Fields, in order: V gene, clone size, J gene, D gene, CDR3 protein, CDR3 DNA. D genes are given only for firm matches. Clone sizes are given selectively: once, few, many, or a class where the clone is expanded.

>TRBV7-2|.|TRBJ1-3|.
CASRAGTLGNTIYF
TGTGCCAGCAGGGCCGGGACTTTGGGAAACACCATATATTTT
>TRBV11-2|.|TRBJ2-7|TRBD1
CASSLGTGGMYEQYF
TGTGCCAGCAGCCTCGGGACAGGGGGCATGTACGAGCAGTACTTC
>TRBV5-1|.|TRBJ2-1|TRBD2
CASSLILSGSGDEQFF
TGCGCCAGCAGCTTGATACTTAGCGGGAGTGGGGATGAGCAGTTCTTC
>TRBV19|.|TRBJ2-7|TRBD1
CASSYSGTGGILSSYEQYF
TGTGCCAGTAGCTACTCCGGGACAGGGGGTATCTTGAGCTCCTACGAGCAGTACTTC
>TRBV27|.|TRBJ1-4|.
CASRGLRTNEKLFF
TGTGCCAGCAGGGGACTACGGACTAATGAAAAACTGTTTTTT
>TRBV5-1|.|TRBJ1-1|TRBD1
CASSLGGGVGYTEAFF
TGCGCCAGCAGCTTGGGAGGGGGCGTCGGGTACACTGAAGCTTTCTTT
>TRBV27|.|TRBJ2-1|TRBD1
CASSLEGTDNEQFF
TGTGCCAGCAGTTTAGAGGGGACAGACAATGAGCAGTTCTTC
>TRBV28|.|TRBJ1-1|.
CASRIPRAAGEAFF
TGTGCCAGCAGAATACCCAGGGCCGCAGGCGAAGCTTTCTTT
>TRBV2|few|TRBJ2-7|.
CASSAGPHSYEQYF
TGTGCCAGCAGTGCAGGGCCCCACTCCTACGAGCAGTACTTC
>TRBV5-4|.|TRBJ2-7|TRBD1
CASSSYRDSNHEQYF
TGTGCCAGCAGCTCATACCGGGACAGCAATCACGAGCAGTACTTC
>TRBV10-3|.|TRBJ2-2|.
CAISESRAENTGELFF
TGTGCCATCAGTGAGTCGAGAGCGGAGAACACCGGGGAGCTGTTTTTT
>TRBV6-5|.|TRBJ1-2|TRBD1
CASRQGQDHNYGYTF
TGTGCCAGCAGGCAGGGACAGGACCATAACTATGGCTACACCTTC
>TRBV5-4|.|TRBJ2-1|.
CASSVGSNEQFF
TGTGCCAGCAGCGTAGGGAGCAATGAGCAGTTCTTC
>TRBV5-8|.|TRBJ1-2|.
CASSFGPGGSYGYTF
TGTGCCAGCAGCTTCGGTCCAGGCGGGAGTTATGGCTACACCTTC
>TRBV6-1|.|TRBJ2-2|.
CASSEAVSLNTGELFF
TGTGCCAGCAGTGAAGCGGTGAGCTTGAACACCGGGGAGCTGTTTTTT
>TRBV11-2|.|TRBJ1-1|.
CASMEGLNTEAFF
TGTGCCAGTATGGAGGGGCTGAACACTGAAGCTTTCTTT
>TRBV11-3|.|TRBJ2-2|TRBD2
CASSVALADQTGELFF
TGTGCCAGCAGCGTTGCCCTAGCGGACCAGACCGGGGAGCTGTTTTTT
>TRBV30|.|TRBJ1-4|.
CAWMDQGFKNEKLFF
TGTGCCTGGATGGACCAGGGGTTTAAGAATGAAAAACTGTTTTTT
>TRBV9|.|TRBJ2-2|.
CASSVVGGTGELFF
TGTGCCAGCAGCGTAGTGGGGGGAACCGGGGAGCTGTTTTTT
>TRBV29-1|.|TRBJ2-1|TRBD2
CSGRGTSGSAPDEQFF
TGCAGCGGTCGAGGGACTAGCGGGAGTGCGCCGGATGAGCAGTTCTTC
>TRBV11-2|.|TRBJ2-2|.
CASSLRGIRNTGELFF
TGTGCCAGCAGCTTAAGAGGAATCCGGAACACCGGGGAGCTGTTTTTT
>TRBV3-1/TRBV3-2|.|TRBJ2-7|TRBD2
CASRREASYEQYF
TGTGCCAGCCGGCGGGAGGCTTCCTACGAGCAGTACTTC
>TRBV5-1|.|TRBJ2-6|.
CASSLGGPSGANVLTF
TGCGCCAGCAGCTTGGGAGGCCCCTCTGGGGCCAACGTCCTGACTTTC
>TRBV27|.|TRBJ2-1|TRBD2
CASSPLGLAGVSNEQFF
TGTGCCAGCAGTCCCCTTGGACTAGCGGGAGTATCCAATGAGCAGTTCTTC
>TRBV19|.|TRBJ2-4|.
CASSTQPRGQNIQYF
TGTGCCAGTAGTACCCAACCCAGGGGCCAAAACATTCAGTACTTC
>TRBV7-9|.|TRBJ2-2|TRBD1
CASSLGQGDGELFF
TGTGCCAGCAGCTTGGGACAGGGAGACGGGGAGCTGTTTTTT
>TRBV18|.|TRBJ1-4|.
CASSAGVPATNEKLFF
TGTGCCAGCTCAGCGGGGGTGCCGGCAACTAATGAAAAACTGTTTTTT
>TRBV5-8|.|TRBJ2-5|TRBD1
CASSPGTAIGTQYF
TGTGCCAGCAGCCCTGGGACAGCGATTGGGACCCAGTACTTC
>TRBV5-6|few|TRBJ2-3|TRBD2
CASSLAGQRGFTDTQYF
TGTGCCAGCAGCTTGGCCGGCCAGCGGGGGTTCACAGATACGCAGTATTTT
>TRBV4-1|.|TRBJ2-1|TRBD2
CASSQRIQTSGDNEQFF
TGCGCCAGCAGCCAACGTATTCAGACTAGCGGTGACAATGAGCAGTTCTTC
>TRBV14|.|TRBJ1-2|TRBD1
CASSSRDRGGYTF
TGTGCCAGCAGCTCCCGGGACAGGGGTGGCTACACCTTC
>TRBV12-3/TRBV12-4|many|TRBJ2-2|.
CASAEGDTGELFF
TGTGCCAGCGCAGAAGGAGACACCGGGGAGCTGTTTTTT
>TRBV30|.|TRBJ1-1|.
CAWRSLVGTEAFF
TGTGCCTGGAGAAGCCTGGTCGGGACTGAAGCTTTCTTT
>TRBV24-1|once|TRBJ2-5|TRBD2
CATSDSTSDQETQYF
TGTGCCACCAGTGACTCCACTAGCGATCAAGAGACCCAGTACTTC
>TRBV11-3|.|TRBJ2-3|.
CASSLKPDTQYF
TGTGCCAGCAGCTTAAAGCCAGATACGCAGTATTTT
>TRBV6-6|.|TRBJ2-1|TRBD2
CASSRLAGGDNEQFF
TGTGCCAGCAGCCGACTAGCGGGAGGGGACAATGAGCAGTTCTTC
>TRBV19|few|TRBJ2-6|.
CATSPGANVLTF
TGTGCCACCTCCCCTGGGGCCAACGTCCTGACTTTC
>TRBV2|.|TRBJ2-2|TRBD2
CASSGSGSVPGELFF
TGTGCCAGCAGTGGTAGCGGGAGCGTTCCCGGGGAGCTGTTTTTT
>TRBV5-1|.|TRBJ2-2|.
CASSLAGLNTGELFF
TGCGCCAGCAGCTTGGCAGGCCTCAACACCGGGGAGCTGTTTTTT
>TRBV20-1|.|TRBJ2-4|.
CSASSGSSKNIQYF
TGCAGTGCTAGTTCAGGGTCAAGCAAAAACATTCAGTACTTC
>TRBV4-3|.|TRBJ2-3|.
CASSQDIGDTQYF
TGCGCCAGCAGCCAAGATATCGGAGATACGCAGTATTTT
>TRBV11-2|.|TRBJ1-1|TRBD1
CASSLAPDRVRTEAFF
TGTGCCAGCAGCTTAGCCCCCGACAGGGTGCGCACTGAAGCTTTCTTT
>TRBV10-2|.|TRBJ1-5|TRBD1
CASSDSVGTGSNQPQHF
TGCGCCAGCAGTGACTCTGTGGGGACAGGTAGCAATCAGCCCCAGCATTTT
>TRBV6-6|.|TRBJ1-2|.
CASSSEGSIYGYTF
TGTGCCAGCAGTTCCGAGGGATCGATCTATGGCTACACCTTC
>TRBV15|.|TRBJ1-2|.
CATSRDRAYGYTF
TGTGCCACCAGCAGAGACAGGGCGTATGGCTACACCTTC
>TRBV7-3|.|TRBJ2-7|.
CASSLNAPAGLTSYEQYF
TGTGCCAGCAGCTTAAATGCCCCCGCAGGGCTAACCTCCTACGAGCAGTACTTC
>TRBV6-2/TRBV6-3|.|TRBJ1-1|.
CASSYTGKNEAFF
TGTGCCAGCAGTTATACAGGGAAAAATGAAGCTTTCTTT
>TRBV10-3|once|TRBJ2-5|.
CAISGGGKETQYF
TGTGCCATCAGTGGTGGCGGGAAAGAGACCCAGTACTTC
>TRBV6-5|once|TRBJ1-2|TRBD1
CASSPRQGAYGYTF
TGTGCCAGCAGTCCTAGACAGGGAGCCTATGGCTACACCTTC
>TRBV7-9|.|TRBJ2-3|.
CASSPIYRGGTDTQYF
TGTGCCAGCAGCCCCATTTACCGCGGGGGCACAGATACGCAGTATTTT
>TRBV24-1|.|TRBJ2-1|.
CATSDGHLSSYNEQFF
TGTGCCACCAGTGATGGACACCTGAGCTCCTACAATGAGCAGTTCTTC
>TRBV29-1|few|TRBJ2-2|.
CSVGSRRGELFF
TGCAGCGTTGGGTCTAGAAGGGGGGAGCTGTTTTTT
>TRBV27|.|TRBJ1-5|TRBD1
CASSWTGVVNQPQHF
TGTGCCAGCAGTTGGACAGGGGTCGTCAATCAGCCCCAGCATTTT
>TRBV6-5|.|TRBJ1-2|TRBD1
CASSYEGQGPYGYTF
TGTGCCAGCAGTTACGAGGGACAGGGCCCCTATGGCTACACCTTC
>TRBV20-1|.|TRBJ2-6|TRBD1
CSASSRTGISGANVLTF
TGCAGTGCTAGTTCTCGGACAGGCATCTCTGGGGCCAACGTCCTGACTTTC
>TRBV5-1|.|TRBJ2-1|TRBD2
CASSLARESYNEQFF
TGCGCCAGCAGCTTGGCGCGGGAGAGCTACAATGAGCAGTTCTTC
>TRBV20-1|once|TRBJ2-7|TRBD2
CSASPSGSPAYEQYF
TGCAGTGCTAGTCCTAGCGGGAGCCCCGCCTACGAGCAGTACTTC
>TRBV4-2|.|TRBJ2-5|TRBD2
CASSQDRAAGETQYF
TGTGCCAGCAGCCAAGATAGGGCAGCGGGGGAGACCCAGTACTTC
>TRBV7-9|.|TRBJ2-1|.
CASSFAGDSSYNEQFF
TGTGCCAGCAGCTTCGCAGGGGATAGCTCCTACAATGAGCAGTTCTTC
>TRBV12-5|.|TRBJ1-4|.
CASGLVLSGVGEKLFF
TGTGCTAGTGGTTTGGTACTGTCAGGGGTCGGTGAAAAACTGTTTTTT